Listed below are T cell receptor beta chains from one sample, sequenced in a study of cytomegalovirus exposure and HLA in healthy donors. TCRdb's table, derived via immunoSEQ multiplex PCR, lists solely in-frame clones and lacks some. The sample includes approximately 180,000 clones, roughly 82% of them seen just once. The material sequenced was PBMCs. The receptors here all came from a woman aged 18-29 years in good health and CMV-seronegative. CDR3s include the opening cysteine and the closing phenylalanine or tryptophan. A D gene is named only where the DNA matches it firmly. Rows may omit the clone size; those that give it use once, few, many or a size class.

V gene	J gene	clone size	D gene	CDR3 protein	CDR3 DNA
TRBV6-1	TRBJ2-1	NA	TRBD1	CASSGDRGPYNEQFF	TGTGCCAGCAGTGGGGACAGGGGGCCCTACAATGAGCAGTTCTTC
TRBV19	TRBJ1-2	once	TRBD1	CASSIPGQGSGYTF	TGTGCCAGTAGTATCCCGGGACAGGGATCTGGCTACACCTTC
TRBV12-5	TRBJ2-7	NA	TRBD2	CASGLVTGDYYSYEQYF	TGTGCTAGTGGTTTGGTGACGGGGGACTACTATTCCTACGAGCAGTACTTC
TRBV25-1	TRBJ2-6	NA	TRBD1	CASSDDRGGISGANVLTF	TGTGCCAGCAGTGATGACAGGGGGGGTATCTCTGGGGCCAACGTCCTGACTTTC
TRBV11-2	TRBJ2-2	NA	TRBD1	CASSRQGASGELFF	TGTGCCAGCAGCCGACAGGGGGCCAGCGGGGAGCTGTTTTTT
TRBV6-5	TRBJ2-7	NA	TRBD2	CASLRDHSGGYEQYF	TGTGCCAGCCTCCGGGACCATAGCGGGGGCTACGAGCAGTACTTC
TRBV18	TRBJ2-1	NA	TRBD2	CASSPPAGGLNEQFF	TGTGCCAGCTCACCACCAGCGGGGGGGCTTAATGAGCAGTTCTTC
TRBV29-1	TRBJ2-4	NA	NA	CSVYLPDSENIQYF	TGCAGCGTTTACCTCCCGGACAGTGAAAACATTCAGTACTTC
TRBV18	TRBJ2-7	NA	TRBD1	CASSPGTGDYEQYF	TGTGCCAGCTCACCCGGGACAGGGGACTACGAGCAGTACTTC
TRBV29-1	TRBJ2-2	NA	NA	CSVDRGTTGELFF	TGCAGCGTCGATAGGGGCACTACCGGGGAGCTGTTTTTT
TRBV7-9	TRBJ2-3	NA	TRBD2	CASSPPSGGVTDTQYF	TGTGCCAGCAGCCCCCCCAGCGGGGGGGTCACAGATACGCAGTATTTT
TRBV19	TRBJ2-7	NA	NA	CASSIGFGGLYEQYF	TGTGCCAGTAGTATAGGTTTTGGAGGGCTCTACGAGCAGTACTTC
TRBV19	TRBJ1-1	NA	NA	CASSIGGAGYTEAFF	TGTGCCAGTAGTATCGGGGGGGCCGGGTACACTGAAGCTTTCTTT
TRBV9	TRBJ2-5	NA	NA	CASSVAPGGQETQYF	TGTGCCAGCAGCGTAGCCCCAGGGGGGCAAGAGACCCAGTACTTC
TRBV4-1	TRBJ1-5	NA	TRBD1	CASSQYRDRGFQPQHF	TGCGCCAGCAGCCAATACCGGGACAGGGGTTTTCAGCCCCAGCATTTT
TRBV10-3	TRBJ1-2	NA	TRBD1	CAISVTDRDYGYTF	TGTGCCATCAGTGTCACCGACAGGGACTATGGCTACACCTTC
TRBV5-1	TRBJ1-1	once	TRBD1	CASSPDRGLTEAFF	TGCGCCAGCAGCCCAGACAGGGGGCTTACTGAAGCTTTCTTT
TRBV5-6	TRBJ2-5	NA	NA	CASRRGPQETQYF	TGTGCCAGCAGGCGGGGACCGCAAGAGACCCAGTACTTC
TRBV30	TRBJ1-4	once	NA	CAWGGGAREKLFF	TGTGCCTGGGGAGGGGGGGCGCGAGAAAAACTGTTTTTT
TRBV27	TRBJ2-2	NA	TRBD2	CASRNLAGVVNTGELFF	TGTGCCAGCAGGAATCTAGCGGGAGTGGTAAACACCGGGGAGCTGTTTTTT
TRBV18	TRBJ2-6	NA	NA	CASSLTVAGANVLTF	TGTGCCAGCTCACTAACAGTGGCTGGGGCCAACGTCCTGACTTTC
TRBV7-8	TRBJ1-2	NA	NA	CASSLGVGADYGYTF	TGTGCCAGCAGCTTAGGGGTGGGAGCAGACTATGGCTACACCTTC
TRBV10-3	TRBJ2-1	NA	TRBD1	CAIQNHGTGVSNEQFF	TGTGCCATTCAAAACCACGGGACAGGGGTGAGCAATGAGCAGTTCTTC
TRBV11-2	TRBJ2-3	NA	NA	CASSLVRQTNTDTQYF	TGTGCCAGCAGCTTAGTTCGACAGACGAACACAGATACGCAGTATTTT
TRBV4-1	TRBJ2-7	NA	TRBD2	CASRRLASGTYEQYF	TGCGCCAGCCGGAGACTTGCTAGCGGGACTTACGAGCAGTACTTC
TRBV9	TRBJ2-7	NA	NA	CASSVGAGAPSEQYF	TGTGCCAGCAGCGTAGGGGCAGGGGCACCCTCCGAGCAGTACTTC
TRBV19	TRBJ1-5	NA	NA	CASSIDGGSNQPQHF	TGTGCCAGTAGTATAGATGGGGGGAGCAATCAGCCCCAGCATTTT
TRBV30	TRBJ1-2	NA	NA	CAWSVQGGGYTF	TGTGCCTGGAGTGTACAGGGAGGGGGCTACACCTTC
TRBV5-4	TRBJ2-3	NA	NA	CASSLVQFNTDTQYF	TGTGCCAGCAGCTTGGTCCAGTTCAACACAGATACGCAGTATTTT
TRBV5-6	TRBJ1-1	NA	TRBD1	CASSGGQGPEAFF	TGTGCCAGCAGCGGGGGACAGGGCCCTGAAGCTTTCTTT
TRBV5-4	TRBJ2-5	NA	TRBD1	CASSLLGDRGPGETQYF	TGTGCCAGCAGCTTACTCGGTGACAGGGGGCCCGGGGAGACCCAGTACTTC
TRBV11-3	TRBJ2-1	few	NA	CASSFRTVHNEQFF	TGTGCCAGCAGCTTTCGGACAGTCCACAATGAGCAGTTCTTC
TRBV30	TRBJ1-6	NA	NA	CAWSVRNRASRSYNSPLHF	TGTGCCTGGAGTGTAAGGAACAGGGCATCCAGGTCCTATAATTCACCCCTCCACTTT
TRBV27	TRBJ2-7	NA	TRBD1	CASSVVGDRYEQYF	TGTGCCAGCAGTGTAGTCGGGGACAGATACGAGCAGTACTTC
TRBV9	TRBJ2-5	once	TRBD2	CASSVGSGSLVETQYF	TGTGCCAGCAGCGTAGGAAGCGGGAGCTTGGTGGAGACCCAGTACTTC
TRBV5-1	TRBJ1-2	NA	TRBD1	CASSYALTGGYGYTF	TGCGCCAGCAGCTACGCCTTAACAGGGGGCTATGGCTACACCTTC
TRBV6-5	TRBJ2-7	NA	TRBD1	CASSYSDRVNEQYF	TGTGCCAGCAGTTACTCGGACAGGGTCAACGAGCAGTACTTC
TRBV29-1	TRBJ2-7	NA	TRBD1	CSVQGEDRGFPYEQYF	TGCAGCGTTCAAGGGGAAGACAGGGGATTCCCCTACGAGCAGTACTTC
TRBV5-4	TRBJ2-7	NA	NA	CASRQGLAYEQYF	TGTGCCAGCAGACAGGGCCTCGCCTACGAGCAGTACTTC
TRBV5-1	TRBJ2-1	NA	TRBD1	CASTAGTGYEQFF	TGCGCCAGCACCGCCGGGACAGGGTATGAGCAGTTCTTC
TRBV5-1	TRBJ1-1	NA	TRBD1	CASSAGTVNTEAFF	TGCGCCAGCAGCGCCGGGACAGTCAACACTGAAGCTTTCTTT
TRBV5-1	TRBJ2-3	NA	TRBD1	CASSFNGQGGDTQYF	TGCGCCAGCAGCTTCAATGGACAGGGGGGAGATACGCAGTATTTT
TRBV30	TRBJ2-7	NA	TRBD1	CAWSVDRGQNYEQYF	TGTGCCTGGAGTGTTGACCGGGGACAGAACTACGAGCAGTACTTC
TRBV6-5	TRBJ2-1	NA	TRBD1	CASSYRTGPNEQFF	TGTGCCAGCAGTTACCGGACAGGGCCGAATGAGCAGTTCTTC
TRBV2	TRBJ1-5	NA	NA	CASSWLRAGNQPQHF	TGTGCCAGCAGTTGGCTACGGGCAGGGAATCAGCCCCAGCATTTT
TRBV6-6	TRBJ1-5	NA	NA	CASSYSQAGYNQPQHF	TGTGCCAGCAGTTACTCCCAGGCGGGATATAATCAGCCCCAGCATTTT
TRBV19	TRBJ2-7	NA	TRBD1	CASSLDRAYEQYF	TGTGCCAGTAGTTTGGACAGGGCCTACGAGCAGTACTTC
TRBV5-4	TRBJ2-2	NA	NA	CASSGGGLAHTNTGELFF	TGTGCCAGCAGCGGGGGGGGCCTAGCGCATACGAACACCGGGGAGCTGTTTTTT
TRBV7-9	TRBJ2-3	once	NA	CASSAQGSTDTQYF	TGTGCCAGCAGCGCTCAGGGAAGCACAGATACGCAGTATTTT
TRBV30	TRBJ2-7	NA	NA	CAWSPGLRDRWEQYF	TGTGCCTGGAGTCCGGGACTGCGTGACCGCTGGGAGCAGTACTTC
TRBV7-3	TRBJ1-2	NA	NA	CASSLGGSLYGYTF	TGTGCCAGCAGCTTAGGAGGGTCCCTCTATGGCTACACCTTC
TRBV20-1	TRBJ1-2	once	NA	CSATATTRQPF	TGCAGTGCTACTGCAACTACCCGCCAGCCCTTC
TRBV10-1	TRBJ2-7	NA	NA	CASSGGTYEQYF	TGCGCCAGCAGTGGCGGTACCTACGAGCAGTACTTC
TRBV5-4	TRBJ2-7	NA	TRBD2	CASSPGTSGRVGEQYF	TGTGCCAGCAGCCCAGGGACTAGCGGGAGGGTTGGCGAGCAGTACTTC
TRBV23-1	TRBJ1-5	NA	NA	CASSQSGALLGNQPQHF	TGCGCCAGCAGTCAATCGGGAGCGCTCCTGGGGAATCAGCCCCAGCATTTT
TRBV10-3	TRBJ2-1	NA	TRBD2	CAISLTSGTKIEQFF	TGTGCCATCAGCTTGACTAGCGGGACAAAAATAGAGCAGTTCTTC
TRBV7-2	TRBJ1-5	NA	NA	CASSLGTVRQPQHF	TGTGCCAGCAGCTTAGGGACAGTACGCCAGCCCCAGCATTTT
TRBV10-1	TRBJ1-5	NA	TRBD1	CASSLTPGQGSNQPQHF	TGCGCCAGCAGCCTTACCCCGGGACAGGGAAGCAATCAGCCCCAGCATTTT